Detailed here is one T cell receptor (beta chain). Its antigen is undetermined. After removal of 0 bases from V and 3 bases from J, the junction contained 4 bases not matched to a gene. The CDR3 has 15 amino acids. Germline V lookup: CDR1 LGHNT, CDR2 FRNRAP. Positive CCR7 selection of CD45RO-negative cells yielded the naive CD8 cells, and terminally differentiated effector memory CD45RA+ cells were excluded. These data originate in a study of shared clonotypes between healthy human individuals. Across the study: The study drew on a couple of women and three men aged 18 to 49 as donors. Each donor contributed plates that comprised three CD4 naive, three CD4 memory, two CD8 naive and one CD8 memory.

Replicate sorted-subset PCRs were loaded with approximately 190 ng DNA, 30,000 or so T cell genomes. Profiling relied on immunoSEQ multiplex PCR, and the TCRdb table lists in-frame clones only, not all of them. The data contain about 580,000 clones, roughly 98% of them singletons. Notes on the study in general: An effect of sequencing depth on clonotype sharing among donors was expected.

The sample comprised naive CD8+ T cells sorted from blood. The chain has TRBV12-5 and TRBJ2-5, with 7 positions matching TRBD1. The receptor was isolated from a man aged 30 to 39 in good health. The CDR3 region is CASGLVTGVEETQYF. The CDR3, as DNA: TGTGCTAGTGGTTTGGTTACAGGGGTCGAAGAGACCCAGTACTTC.